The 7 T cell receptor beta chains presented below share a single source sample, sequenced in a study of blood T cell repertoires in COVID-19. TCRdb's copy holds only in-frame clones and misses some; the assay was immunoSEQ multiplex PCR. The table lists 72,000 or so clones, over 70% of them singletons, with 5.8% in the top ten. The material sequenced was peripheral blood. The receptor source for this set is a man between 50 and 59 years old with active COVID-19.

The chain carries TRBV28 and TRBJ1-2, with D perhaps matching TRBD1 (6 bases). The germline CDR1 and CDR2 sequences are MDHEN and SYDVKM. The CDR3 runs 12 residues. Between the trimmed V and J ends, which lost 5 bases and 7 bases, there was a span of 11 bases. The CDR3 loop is CASSVNRVGYTF. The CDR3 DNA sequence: TGTGCCAGCAGTGTGAACAGGGTTGGCTACACCTTC.

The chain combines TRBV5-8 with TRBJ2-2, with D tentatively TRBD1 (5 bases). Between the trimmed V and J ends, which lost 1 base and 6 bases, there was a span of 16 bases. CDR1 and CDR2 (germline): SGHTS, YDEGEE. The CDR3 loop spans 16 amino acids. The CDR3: CASSLRGGRAAGELFF. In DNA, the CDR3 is TGTGCCAGCAGCTTGAGGGGCGGCAGGGCCGCCGGGGAGCTGTTTTTT.

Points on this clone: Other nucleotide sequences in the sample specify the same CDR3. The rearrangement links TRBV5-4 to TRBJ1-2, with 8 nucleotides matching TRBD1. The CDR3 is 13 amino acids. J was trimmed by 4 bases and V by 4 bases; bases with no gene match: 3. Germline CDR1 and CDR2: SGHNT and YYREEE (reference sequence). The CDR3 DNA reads TGTGCCAGCAGCACAGGGACAGGCTATGGCTACACCTTC. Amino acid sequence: CASSTGTGYGYTF.

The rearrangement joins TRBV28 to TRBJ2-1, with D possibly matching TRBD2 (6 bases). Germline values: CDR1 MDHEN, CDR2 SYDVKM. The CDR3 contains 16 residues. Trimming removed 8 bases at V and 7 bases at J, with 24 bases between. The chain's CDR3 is CASRPVSAGLGNEQFF. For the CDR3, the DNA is TGTGCCAGCCGACCCGTATCTGCGGGATTGGGTAATGAGCAGTTCTTC.

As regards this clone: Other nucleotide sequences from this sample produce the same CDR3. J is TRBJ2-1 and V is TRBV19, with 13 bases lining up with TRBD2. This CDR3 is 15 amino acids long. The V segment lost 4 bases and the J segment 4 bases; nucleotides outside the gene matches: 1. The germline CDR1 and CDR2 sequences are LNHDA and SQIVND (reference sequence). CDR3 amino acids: CASSRTSGGYNEQFF. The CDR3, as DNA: TGTGCCAGTAGTAGGACTAGCGGGGGTTACAATGAGCAGTTCTTC. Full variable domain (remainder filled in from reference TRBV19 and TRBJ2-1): DGGITQSPKYLFRKEGQNVTLSCEQNLNHDAMYWYRQDPGQGLRLIYYSQIVNDFQKGDIAEGYSVSREKKESFPLTVTSAQKNPTAFYLCASSRTSGGYNEQFFGPGTRLTVL.

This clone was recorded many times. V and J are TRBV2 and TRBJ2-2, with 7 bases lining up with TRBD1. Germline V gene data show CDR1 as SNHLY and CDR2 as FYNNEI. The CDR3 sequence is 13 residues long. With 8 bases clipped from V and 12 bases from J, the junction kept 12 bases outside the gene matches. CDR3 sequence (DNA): TGTGCCAGCGAGGAGACAGGGTCGGCTAAGCTGTTTTTT. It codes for CASEETGSAKLFF.

CDR3 bases: TGTGCCAGCAGCGGACAGGGGGCGGACGAGCAGTACTTC. It specifies CASSGQGADEQYF. The chain has TRBV6-6 and TRBJ2-7; TRBD1 matches at 11 bases. V dropped 6 bases and J dropped 5; count of bases not matched to a gene: 3. Germline V gene sequence: CDR1 MNHNY, CDR2 SVGAGI (reference sequence). The CDR3 is made up of 13 amino acids.